This TCR beta chain was sequenced in a study of blood T cell repertoires in COVID-19 (dated by TCRdb to the early 2020s). Background for the entire study: Samples covering the acute and convalescent phases of COVID-19 were provided by collaborators in the United States, Italy and Spain. The prospective study material was composed of cDNA or gDNA derived from T cells, B-cell-depleted T cells, or PBMCs. The dataset comprised deeply sampled blood TCRbeta repertoires from subjects exposed to, actively infected with, or recovered from COVID-19. The samples were drawn from the first 160 participants of the ongoing ImmuneRACE study and from about 1,200 subjects provided by 6 global collaborators. Where available, HLA class I and class II types were obtained from metadata supplied by the sample provider rather than from assay-based typing. Sample metadata almost always included a de-identified subject ID, COVID-19 status, age in years and sex. The repertoires were made available in a free public database intended to serve as a resource for research on the immune response to SARS-CoV-2. Overall results and qualifications from the work: Clinical and demographic metadata were provided uncurated, with the amount varying by source and participant.

Whole blood was collected in K2EDTA tubes by collaborating institutions according to the institutions' own protocols. For TCRbeta analysis, collaborators shipped samples as frozen whole blood, isolated PBMCs, or DNA extracted from either of those sample types. TCRbeta CDR3 regions were amplified from genomic DNA by means of the immunoSEQ Assay, a bias-controlled multiplex PCR. The authors' pipeline ran thus. The number of nucleated cells in each sample was estimated from the amplification of reference gene primers within the assay. To quantify the absolute abundance of each unique TCRbeta CDR3 rearrangement, sequence reads were collapsed and filtered. For each sample, productive Simpson clonality was calculated as the square root of Simpson's diversity index across productive rearrangements. TCRdb holds this immuneACCESS table with in-frame rearrangements only. Some clones are missing; in checked studies, unresolved V genes explain under half, and the rest has no known cause. V and J calls and clone size follow that table, whereas D and trimming were derived from the DNA. The sample profile shows under 35,000 clones; about nine tenths of them were found once. About 7.7% of the sample belongs to the ten largest clones.

CDR1 and CDR2, per the germline V gene (reference sequence), are GTSNPN and SVGIG. Its CDR3 holds 13 amino acids, cysteine through phenylalanine. Only the CDR3 part of the read is kept: 39 bases, read in frame from the first base. V gives up 4 bases and J gives up 11 bases, and the segment between their germline ends measures 20 bases. On this clone: Its antigen remains unidentified. Base quality data are lacking; no much larger clone is found one base away.

Specimen: peripheral blood. This chain is built from TRBV30 and TRBJ1-1, with a weak D call of TRBD1 (5 bases match). This TCR derives from a woman aged 50 to 60 with active COVID-19. Here is the DNA: TGTGCCTGGAATTCCCCGGGGGGACGTTGGGCTTTCTTT. It specifies CAWNSPGGRWAFF.